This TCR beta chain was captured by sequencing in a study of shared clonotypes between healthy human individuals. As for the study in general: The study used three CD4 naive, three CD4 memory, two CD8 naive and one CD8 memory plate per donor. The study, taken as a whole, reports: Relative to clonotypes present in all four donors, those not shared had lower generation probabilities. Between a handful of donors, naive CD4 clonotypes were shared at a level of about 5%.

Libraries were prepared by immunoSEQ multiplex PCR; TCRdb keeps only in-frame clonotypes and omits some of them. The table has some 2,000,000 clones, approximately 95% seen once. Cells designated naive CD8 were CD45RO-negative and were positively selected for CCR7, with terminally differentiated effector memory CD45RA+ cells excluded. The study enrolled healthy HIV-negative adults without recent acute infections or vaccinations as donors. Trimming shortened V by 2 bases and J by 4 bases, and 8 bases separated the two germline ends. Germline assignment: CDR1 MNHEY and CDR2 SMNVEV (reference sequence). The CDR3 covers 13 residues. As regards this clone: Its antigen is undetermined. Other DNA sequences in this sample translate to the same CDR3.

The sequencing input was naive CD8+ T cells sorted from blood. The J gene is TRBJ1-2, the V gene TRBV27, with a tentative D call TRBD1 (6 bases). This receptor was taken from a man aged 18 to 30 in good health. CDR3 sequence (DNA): TGTGCCAGCAGTTTAGGGGGCGGCTATGGCTACACCTTC. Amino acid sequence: CASSLGGGYGYTF.